The rows below give T cell receptor beta chains drawn from one sample of a study of circulating CD8 cells and anti-PD-1 response in melanoma. Via MiXCR, TCRdb re-called the reads, giving one row per CDR3 protein. The sample yields fewer than 200 distinct CDR3 sequences, over 9% seen once. This material consisted of CD8+ T cells from PBMCs, taken at baseline or after one month of anti-PD-1 therapy (not recorded which). These TCRs come from a human donor with melanoma. The CDR3 runs from the conserved cysteine through the conserved F or W. A D gene is named only where the DNA matches it firmly. The size of a clone is reported for some rows only, either as once, few or many, or as a class for expanded clones.

>17|TRBJ2-7|TRBD1|TRBV7-9|large
TGTGCCAGCAGCTTAGCATCTTCCGGCAGGGGGTCCTACGAGCAGTACTTC
CASSLASSGRGSYEQYF
>16|TRBJ2-2|TRBD1|TRBV11-2|large
TGTGCCAGCAGCTATAAACAGGGGTGGAACACCGGGGAGCTGTTTTTT
CASSYKQGWNTGELFF
>15|TRBJ2-3|-|TRBV9|large
TGTGCCAGCAGCGTAGAAGGGGGTCGGACAGATACGCAGTATTTT
CASSVEGGRTDTQYF
>15|TRBJ2-1|TRBD2|TRBV15|large
TGTGCCACCAGCGGCGGGCGCGGGAGGGCCGATGAGCAGTTCTTC
CATSGGRGRADEQFF
>13|TRBJ2-7|-|TRBV4-1|large
TGCGCCAGCAGCCAAGAAAAGGGCTACGAGCAGTACTTC
CASSQEKGYEQYF
>14|TRBJ2-7|TRBD2|TRBV6-6|large
TGTGCCAGCAGTTACGGTTCTAGCGGCTACGAGCAGTACTTC
CASSYGSSGYEQYF
>14|TRBJ1-5|-|TRBV30|-
TGTGCCTGGGAGAATGGGGCAGGCAATCAGCCCCAGCATTTT
CAWENGAGNQPQHF
>16|TRBJ2-6|-|TRBV20-1|large
TGCAGTGCTATGGACAGCAGGATATCAGGGGCCAACGTCCTGACTTTC
CSAMDSRISGANVLTF
>14|TRBJ2-5|TRBD1|TRBV29-1|large
TGCAGCGTTGATCAAGGGACAGCCCAAGAGACCCAGTACTTC
CSVDQGTAQETQYF
>14|TRBJ2-6|-|TRBV28|hyperexpanded
TGTGCCAGCACCCAGCAAGCTGGGGCCAACGTCCTGACTTTC
CASTQQAGANVLTF
>14|TRBJ2-5|-|TRBV7-2|large
TGTGCCAGCAGCTTGGGTGGGGGGGCGCAGACCCAGTACTTC
CASSLGGGAQTQYF